A selection of T cell receptor beta chains follows, all from one sample in a study of T-cell memory formation after mild COVID-19. TCRdb itself ran the 5' RACE reads through MiXCR, one entry per CDR3 protein. The table includes some 350,000 distinct CDR3 sequences, 10% to 15% detected once. Sequenced material: PBMCs or a T cell subset sorted from them (not recorded which). Source of these receptors: a man between 18 and 29 years old who had mild COVID-19 (a few samples of this study predate the infection). Cell type and time point are not known. The CDR3 runs from the conserved cysteine through the conserved F or W. D genes are given only for firm matches. Clone size is given for some rows only: seen once, a few or many times, or a class if the clone is expanded.

TRBV30	12	few	NA	TRBJ1-1	CAWSAGGGVAFF	TGTGCCTGGAGTGCCGGAGGAGGGGTAGCTTTCTTT
TRBV28	17	few	NA	TRBJ1-2	CASSLDSRTEANYGYTF	TGTGCCAGCAGTTTGGACTCAAGGACAGAAGCTAACTATGGCTACACCTTC
TRBV7-8	12	few	NA	TRBJ2-5	CASSSPLEGQYF	TGTGCCAGCAGCTCTCCCTTAGAGGGCCAGTACTTC
TRBV10-2	14	few	TRBD1	TRBJ1-1	CASSHRDRNTEAFF	TGCGCCAGCAGCCACCGGGACAGGAACACTGAAGCTTTCTTT
TRBV9	15	once	NA	TRBJ1-1	CASSVVPGSDTEAFF	TGTGCCAGCAGCGTAGTACCTGGGTCGGACACTGAAGCTTTCTTT
TRBV7-2	14	few	NA	TRBJ2-3	CASSLVSWPDTQYF	TGTGCCAGCAGCTTAGTGAGTTGGCCAGATACGCAGTATTTT
TRBV7-8	18	few	TRBD1	TRBJ1-5	CASSLGDRGRWGNQPQHF	TGTGCCAGCAGCTTAGGGGACAGGGGAAGGTGGGGCAATCAGCCCCAGCATTTT
TRBV7-2	16	few	NA	TRBJ1-5	CASSFGGFYGNQPQHF	TGTGCCAGCAGCTTTGGGGGGTTTTATGGCAATCAGCCCCAGCATTTT
TRBV29-1	13	few	NA	TRBJ1-5	CSVVVGHNQPQHF	TGCAGCGTTGTTGTGGGACACAATCAGCCCCAGCATTTT
TRBV6-1	14	few	TRBD1	TRBJ1-4	CASSETGTSEKLFF	TGTGCCAGCAGCGAGACAGGGACTTCTGAAAAACTGTTTTTT
TRBV4-3	15	NA	NA	TRBJ2-7	CASSQRTGLSYEQYF	TGCGCCAGCAGCCAACGAACAGGCCTCTCCTACGAGCAGTACTTC
TRBV4-3	15	many	TRBD1	TRBJ2-7	CASSQEDRGVYEQYF	TGCGCCAGCAGCCAAGAAGACAGGGGGGTCTACGAGCAGTACTTC
TRBV4-3	17	few	TRBD2	TRBJ2-3	CASSIGLAGGLTDTQYF	TGCGCCAGCAGCATCGGACTAGCGGGGGGGCTGACAGATACGCAGTATTTT
TRBV12-5	11	few	NA	TRBJ1-1	CASGSSGEAFF	TGTGCTAGTGGCAGCTCAGGAGAAGCTTTCTTT
TRBV9	16	once	NA	TRBJ2-2	CASSVYAGTDTGELFF	TGTGCCAGCAGCGTGTACGCCGGGACGGACACCGGGGAGCTGTTTTTT
TRBV27	12	few	NA	TRBJ1-5	CASRGYNQPQHF	TGTGCCAGCAGAGGCTACAATCAGCCCCAGCATTTT
TRBV7-9	16	NA	NA	TRBJ2-3	CASSLGLAEPTDTQYF	TGTGCCAGCAGCTTAGGGTTGGCGGAACCCACAGATACGCAGTATTTT
TRBV5-1	13	NA	TRBD1	TRBJ2-2	CASSQGQVGELFF	TGCGCCAGCAGCCAGGGACAGGTCGGGGAGCTGTTTTTT
TRBV5-1	13	many	TRBD2	TRBJ2-5	CASSFAGGETQYF	TGCGCCAGCAGCTTCGCGGGGGGAGAGACCCAGTACTTC
TRBV15	13	few	NA	TRBJ1-6	CATSRPDSLTLHF	TGTGCCACCAGCAGACCGGACTCACTCACCCTCCACTTT
TRBV20-1	12	few	TRBD1	TRBJ1-1	CSARQGPTEAFF	TGCAGTGCTCGACAGGGCCCCACTGAAGCTTTCTTT
TRBV2	15	NA	NA	TRBJ2-1	CASSRPYQGNNEQFF	TGTGCCAGCAGTCGACCCTACCAGGGAAACAATGAGCAGTTCTTC
TRBV20-1	12	few	TRBD2	TRBJ2-7	CSAWGSGSEQYF	TGCAGTGCTTGGGGAAGCGGGAGCGAGCAGTACTTC
TRBV4-2	15	many	NA	TRBJ2-4	CASSQEPQEKNIQYF	TGTGCCAGCAGCCAAGAACCCCAGGAGAAAAACATTCAGTACTTC
TRBV15	13	NA	TRBD1	TRBJ2-1	CATGSGGLDEQFF	TGTGCCACCGGGTCAGGGGGTTTGGATGAGCAGTTCTTC
TRBV4-3	17	few	NA	TRBJ1-2	CASSQDLGVRQVEGYTF	TGCGCCAGCAGCCAAGATCTCGGGGTGAGGCAGGTCGAGGGCTACACCTTC
TRBV6-2/TRBV6-3	16	NA	NA	TRBJ1-5	CASSYFGSYSNQPQHF	TGTGCCAGCAGTTACTTCGGCAGCTATAGCAATCAGCCCCAGCATTTT
TRBV4-3	14	few	NA	TRBJ1-2	CASSQDYPNYGYTF	TGCGCCAGCAGCCAAGACTACCCGAACTATGGCTACACCTTC
TRBV4-3	19	NA	NA	TRBJ2-2	CASSQEEFRGVLIFGELFF	TGCGCCAGCAGCCAAGAAGAATTCAGGGGGGTACTTATTTTCGGGGAGCTGTTTTTT
TRBV7-2	18	many	TRBD2	TRBJ2-5	CASSRVLSGGVYQETQYF	TGTGCCAGCAGCCGCGTCCTTAGCGGGGGGGTGTACCAAGAGACCCAGTACTTC
TRBV12-3/TRBV12-4	12	NA	NA	TRBJ2-3	CATSEFTDTQYF	TGTGCCACGAGCGAGTTCACAGATACGCAGTATTTT
TRBV20-1	13	NA	NA	TRBJ2-5	CSARTLYQETQYF	TGCAGTGCTAGGACTCTGTACCAAGAGACCCAGTACTTC
TRBV6-1	15	NA	NA	TRBJ1-2	CASSEGRTLGYGYTF	TGTGCCAGCAGTGAAGGAAGGACGCTTGGCTATGGCTACACCTTC
TRBV20-1	15	NA	TRBD1	TRBJ2-2	CSARRQGAMAGELFF	TGCAGTGCTAGGAGGCAGGGGGCTATGGCCGGGGAGCTGTTTTTT
TRBV6-6	16	few	NA	TRBJ1-2	CASSYLWGGSNYGYTF	TGTGCCAGCAGTTACCTGTGGGGGGGATCTAACTATGGCTACACCTTC
TRBV13	18	many	TRBD2	TRBJ2-3	CASSPPFFSGGQADTQYF	TGTGCCAGCAGCCCACCATTTTTTAGCGGGGGGCAGGCAGATACGCAGTATTTT
TRBV6-5	15	NA	TRBD1	TRBJ2-3	CASSPMDRGADTQYF	TGTGCCAGCAGTCCCATGGACAGGGGTGCAGATACGCAGTATTTT
TRBV7-2	14	few	TRBD1	TRBJ1-5	CASSLGQGPQPQHF	TGTGCCAGCAGCCTGGGACAGGGCCCTCAGCCCCAGCATTTT
TRBV5-4	16	few	NA	TRBJ1-2	CASSFEIGRVDYGYTF	TGTGCCAGCAGCTTTGAAATAGGCAGGGTGGACTATGGCTACACCTTC
TRBV15	16	many	NA	TRBJ2-1	CATSAHGGDPYNEQFF	TGTGCCACCAGCGCCCACGGGGGTGATCCCTACAATGAGCAGTTCTTC
TRBV10-2	16	many	TRBD2	TRBJ2-7	CASSEALAELSYEQYF	TGCGCCAGCAGTGAGGCCCTAGCGGAACTGTCCTACGAGCAGTACTTC
TRBV20-1	11	many	NA	TRBJ1-1	CSARAGTEAFF	TGCAGTGCTAGAGCTGGCACTGAAGCTTTCTTT
TRBV6-2/TRBV6-3	18	few	NA	TRBJ2-1	CASKWSLGAFGSYNEQFF	TGTGCCAGCAAATGGTCGCTTGGGGCCTTTGGGTCCTACAATGAGCAGTTCTTC
TRBV5-1	15	NA	TRBD1	TRBJ2-7	CASSPPGQLSYEQYF	TGCGCCAGCAGCCCCCCGGGACAGCTCTCCTACGAGCAGTACTTC
TRBV14	18	NA	NA	TRBJ2-1	CASSPVGGSQFSYNEQFF	TGTGCCAGCAGCCCCGTCGGTGGCAGCCAATTCTCCTACAATGAGCAGTTCTTC
TRBV7-8	16	few	TRBD2	TRBJ2-5	CASSPPSGGAFETQYF	TGTGCCAGCAGCCCGCCTAGCGGGGGGGCCTTCGAGACCCAGTACTTC
TRBV7-3	15	few	NA	TRBJ2-3	CASSPRTTSTDTQYF	TGTGCCAGCAGCCCCCGGACGACTAGCACAGATACGCAGTATTTT
TRBV27	15	NA	NA	TRBJ2-5	CASSLAPNPWETQYF	TGTGCCAGCAGTCTCGCCCCTAACCCTTGGGAGACCCAGTACTTC
TRBV20-1	13	NA	NA	TRBJ2-3	CSATRGSTDTQYF	TGCAGTGCTACCCGAGGGAGCACAGATACGCAGTATTTT
TRBV7-2	15	few	NA	TRBJ2-7	CASSLAQNRFYEQYF	TGTGCCAGCAGCTTAGCGCAAAACAGATTCTACGAGCAGTACTTC
TRBV12-3/TRBV12-4	13	NA	NA	TRBJ1-2	CASSGRRIYGYTF	TGTGCCAGCAGTGGACGCAGGATCTATGGCTACACCTTC
TRBV18	12	NA	NA	TRBJ2-3	CASSSGSHTQYF	TGTGCCAGCTCATCGGGATCCCATACGCAGTATTTT